Each of the 6 T cell receptor beta chains below was sequenced from the same sample in a study of immune characterization of retroperitoneal liposarcoma. TCRdb independently ran MiXCR on the PCR reads; one entry per CDR3 protein. This sample has about 10,000 distinct CDR3 sequences; under 35% occur once, and the top ten carry roughly 8.5%. Sequenced: tumor tissue. All receptors come from a male donor with retroperitoneal liposarcoma.

This clonotype is medium-sized within its sample. The rearrangement joins TRBV6-1 to TRBJ2-1; a weak D match, TRBD1 (7 bases). The germline V gene has CDR1 MNHNS and CDR2 SASEGT. The ends were cut back, 5 bases at V and 9 bases at J, with 17 bases in the middle. This CDR3 is built from 14 residues. This chain's CDR3 is CASSRGTVNGEQFF. Here the CDR3 DNA reads TGTGCCAGCAGTCGCGGGACAGTTAATGGTGAGCAGTTCTTC.

The V and J genes are TRBV7-2 and TRBJ2-1; D may be TRBD2 (6 bases). The CDR3 totals 13 residues. The germline CDR1 and CDR2 sequences are SGHTA and FQGNSA. The V gene lost 6 bases and the J gene lost 13 bases, with 19 bases spanning the gap. The CDR3 DNA is TGTGCCAGCAGGGGTGGAGGGAGAGAGACCCAGTTCTTC. Translating it yields CASRGGGRETQFF. The variable domain in full, with the rest retrieved from reference TRBV7-2 and TRBJ2-1, is GAGVSQSPSNKVTEKGKDVELRCDPISGHTALYWYRQSLGQGLEFLIYFQGNSAPDKSGLPSDRFSAERTGGSVSTLTIQRTQQEDSAVYLCASRGGGRETQFFGPGTRLTVL.

This clonotype is labeled as medium-sized. The chain links TRBV7-2 to TRBJ2-1; the match to TRBD2 covers 7 bases. The DNA end is more similar to TRBJ2-7, so the J call may be wrong. Germline V gene lookup returns CDR1 SGHTA and CDR2 FQGNSA. This CDR3 is 15 amino acids long. CDR3 in amino acids: CASSLSSGDHNEQYF. The CDR3 coding sequence is TGTGCCAGCAGCTTATCTAGCGGAGACCACAATGAGCAGTACTTC.

This clonotype was counted a single time. V gene TRBV19 combines with J gene TRBJ2-7; D gene ambiguous. V was pared by 4 bases and J by 2 bases, with 12 bases between. Germline assignment: CDR1 LNHDA and CDR2 SQIVND (reference sequence). This CDR3 spans 14 amino acids. CDR3 coding DNA: TGTGCCAGTAGTACAAGCCCAGGACCCTACGAGCAGTACTTC. This encodes CASSTSPGPYEQYF. The full variable domain, completed using reference TRBV19 and TRBJ2-7, is DGGITQSPKYLFRKEGQNVTLSCEQNLNHDAMYWYRQDPGQGLRLIYYSQIVNDFQKGDIAEGYSVSREKKESFPLTVTSAQKNPTAFYLCASSTSPGPYEQYFGPGTRLTVT.

Remarks on this clonotype: At one boundary the junction diverges from the germline segment, which might be a read error. The chain employs TRBV11-2 and TRBJ2-1; a weak D match, TRBD1 (6 bases). CDR1 SGHAT and CDR2 FQNNGV come from the germline V gene. This CDR3 region has 13 residues. CDR3 nucleotides: TGTGCCAGCAGCTTAGACAGGGACAACGAGCAGTTCTTC. This translates into CASSLDRDNEQFF.

Sample share makes this clonotype medium-sized. The chain has TRBV6-6 and TRBJ2-1; D possibly uses TRBD1 or TRBD2 (5 bases each). The tail of the sequence fits TRBJ2-7 better, so the J call may be wrong. The V gene's germline CDR1 is MNHNY and CDR2 SVGAGI (reference sequence). The CDR3 consists of 14 residues. Written as DNA, the CDR3 is TGTGCCAGCAGTTACTCCGAGGGGTCTGCGGAGCAGTACTTC. Translating it yields CASSYSEGSAEQYF.